What follows are 10 T cell receptor beta chains derived from one specimen sequenced in a study of shared clonotypes between healthy human individuals. Profiled with immunoSEQ multiplex PCR; TCRdb holds only in-frame clones, not every one. The sample shows roughly 2 million clones, roughly 95% of them seen only once. The sequenced sample was naive CD4+ T cells sorted from blood. Stated subset: CD45RA+ positively selected. The receptors were sampled from a man between 18 and 35 years old in good health.

This clone was counted a single time. The chain links TRBV5-6 to TRBJ2-5, with 8 nucleotides matching TRBD1. This CDR3 is built from 15 residues. CDR1 SGHDT and CDR2 YYEEEE come from the germline V gene. J gave up 1 base and V 5 bases, and 7 bases lay outside the gene matches. This chain's CDR3 is CASSFGQGLQETQYF. The CDR3 DNA follows: TGTGCCAGCAGTTTCGGACAGGGACTCCAAGAGACCCAGTACTTC.

The rearrangement uses TRBV5-1 and TRBJ2-1; a possible D gene is TRBD2 (6 bases). V lost 5 bases and J lost 8, with 14 bases in between. The CDR3 length is 13 residues. Looked up from germline, CDR1 is SGHRS and CDR2 is YFSETQ. The CDR3 sequence is CASSLRGGDEQFF. In nucleotides, the CDR3 is TGCGCCAGCAGTCTCAGAGGAGGGGATGAGCAGTTCTTC.

This chain uses TRBV25-1 with TRBJ2-7, with unresolved D. CDR3 length: 10 amino acids. The germline gives CDR1 MGHDK, CDR2 SYGVNS. Trimming removed 2 bases from V and 5 bases from J, with 1 base in between. Written as DNA, the CDR3 is TGTGCCAGCAGTGAAGACGAGCAGTACTTC. This encodes CASSEDEQYF.

The chain couples TRBV6-1 to TRBJ1-6, with unresolved D. The germline V gene encodes CDR1 MNHNS and CDR2 SASEGT. This CDR3 has 14 residues. Trimming stripped 4 bases from V and 5 bases from J, with 9 bases between. The CDR3 spells CASSADQNNSPLHF. DNA for the CDR3: TGTGCCAGCAGTGCAGACCAGAATAATTCACCCCTCCACTTT.

The count of this clone is one. V is TRBV5-4 and J is TRBJ2-2; D may be TRBD1 (5 bases). The CDR3 extends over 16 amino acids. CDR1 is SGHNT and CDR2 is YYREEE in the germline V gene (reference sequence). V was clipped by 4 bases and J by 2 bases, with 15 bases between them. CDR3 bases: TGTGCCAGCAGCCCGGGTATAGGGGTAAACACCGGGGAGCTGTTTTTT. Translating gives CASSPGIGVNTGELFF. Full variable domain (missing parts from reference TRBV5-4 and TRBJ2-2): ETGVTQSPTHLIKTRGQQVTLRCSSQSGHNTVSWYQQALGQGPQFIFQYYREEENGRGNFPPRFSGLQFPNYSSELNVNALELDDSALYLCASSPGIGVNTGELFFGEGSRLTVL.

This chain links TRBV28 with TRBJ2-3; D gene ambiguous. CDR1 and CDR2 from the germline V gene are MDHEN and SYDVKM. V lost 3 bases and J lost 0, with 7 bases in between. CDR3 length: 14 residues. The CDR3 is CASSLRPSTDTQYF. In DNA, the CDR3 is TGTGCCAGCAGTTTGCGCCCTAGCACAGATACGCAGTATTTT.

The chain combines TRBV11-3 with TRBJ2-2; the D is unclear. Germline V gives CDR1 SGHNT, CDR2 YENEEA. This CDR3 spans 16 amino acids. Between the trimmed V and J ends, which lost 5 bases and 3 bases, there was a span of 16 bases. As DNA, the CDR3 is TGTGCCAGCAGCCCTCCGGGTTCCCCGTACACCGGGGAGCTGTTTTTT. Residues: CASSPPGSPYTGELFF.

With regard to this clone: Other nucleotide sequences in the sample specify the same CDR3. The chain joins TRBV5-1 to TRBJ1-5; possible D gene TRBD1, 5 bases. The CDR3 is made up of 15 amino acids. Germline V CDR1 and CDR2: SGHRS, YFSETQ. The V end lost 0 bases, the J end lost 1 base, and 8 bases lay between the germline ends. DNA of the CDR3: TGCGCCAGCAGCTTGGACACAGGCAGCAATCAGCCCCAGCATTTT. It specifies CASSLDTGSNQPQHF.

This clone appeared a few times. J is TRBJ2-5 and V is TRBV4-1; 7 bases agree with TRBD2. The DNA matches TRBJ2-7 better at its end, which makes the J call doubtful. This CDR3 is built from 14 residues. CDR1 and CDR2 (germline): MGHRA, YSYEKL. The CDR3 loop reads CASSQDAGDYEQYF. The CDR3 DNA sequence: TGCGCCAGCAGCCAAGATGCGGGAGACTACGAGCAGTACTTC.

The chain is built from TRBV29-1 and TRBJ1-1; D ambiguous. The CDR3 covers 13 residues. With 6 bases removed from V and 8 bases from J, the gap between germline ends came to 19 bases. The germline gives CDR1 SQVTM, CDR2 ANQGSEA. The CDR3 nucleotides read TGCAGCGTCGACCCGGACGAATTCGGAGAAGCTTTCTTT. Its protein is CSVDPDEFGEAFF.